This T cell receptor beta chain was recovered during a study of Graves' ophthalmopathy and Graves' hyperthyroidism. Study findings and constraints: Blood also held most thyroid clonotypes expanded above 0.001 frequency.

Diagnoses were established from clinical symptoms, serum thyroxine, TRAb, thyroid ultrasound and orbital computed tomography. PBMCs originated in roughly 10 ml of fresh peripheral blood. Germline trimming cut 7 bases from V and 7 bases from J; bases unmatched to any gene: 14. From germline, CDR1 is DFQATT and CDR2 SNEGSKA (reference sequence). The CDR3 covers 17 residues. Turning to this clonotype: Its antigen is not known.

Amplification of TCR beta CDR3 regions used RNA transcripts. Following a first-round RT-PCR that used HTBI primers, a second-round multiplex PCR was carried out. MiXCR, applied by TCRdb to the multiplex PCR reads, yields one record per CDR3 protein. Of hundreds of thousands of distinct CDR3 sequences in the sample, 22% were seen once. The gene calls are TRBV20-1 and TRBJ2-2; 14 bases are a match to TRBD2. Sequenced input: peripheral blood. This receptor was identified in a woman aged 18-29 years with stable Graves' hyperthyroidism. Some clones in this sample may be carry-over from other donors' samples. CDR3 nucleotides: TGCAGTGTAATCGGACTAGCGGGGGGCCCTCAGGGCGGGGAGCTGTTTTTT. It encodes CSVIGLAGGPQGGELFF.